One sample yielded the 24 T cell receptor beta chains listed below, sequenced in a study of CD8 T cells in ankylosing spondylitis. A single record per CDR3 protein comes from TCRdb applying MiXCR to the 5' RACE reads. Here the sample spans under 300,000 distinct CDR3 sequences, roughly a tenth being singletons. The material sequenced was blood, either unsorted or a sorted T cell fraction (not recorded which). These receptors were obtained from a male donor with ankylosing spondylitis or in good health (not recorded which).

This clonotype was detected ten times or more. V usage is TRBV20-1 and J usage is TRBJ1-1; D is perhaps TRBD1 (6 bases). The germline CDR1 and CDR2 sequences are DFQATT and SNEGSKA (reference sequence). V gave up 5 bases and J gave up 0 bases, with 13 bases separating them. The CDR3 loop spans 14 amino acids. CDR3: CSAEGEAMNTEAFF. In DNA, the CDR3 is TGCAGTGCTGAGGGGGAGGCCATGAACACTGAAGCTTTCTTT.

This clonotype has a count of ten or more. The V call is TRBV29-1, the J call TRBJ1-5; TRBD1 matches at 7 bases. Unmatched junction bases numbered 12, after V lost 3 bases and J lost 1 base. From germline, CDR1 is SQVTM and CDR2 ANQGSEA. The CDR3 spans 17 residues. The CDR3 sequence is CSVELIYRQGSNQPQHF. CDR3 coding DNA: TGCAGCGTTGAGTTAATATACCGACAGGGAAGCAATCAGCCCCAGCATTTT. The entire variable domain, with the rest obtained from reference TRBV29-1 and TRBJ1-5, is as follows: SAVISQKPSRDICQRGTSLTIQCQVDSQVTMMFWYRQQPGQSLTLIATANQGSEATYESGFVIDKFPISRPNLTFSTLTVSNMSPEDSSIYLCSVELIYRQGSNQPQHFGDGTRLSIL.

The chain joins TRBV12-3 or TRBV12-4 to TRBJ2-5, with unresolved D. V lost 2 bases to trimming and J lost 6 bases, with 7 bases between them. The CDR3 is 12 amino acids. This chain's CDR3 is CASSLNGQTQYF. The CDR3 DNA sequence: TGTGCCAGCAGTTTAAATGGTCAGACCCAGTACTTC.

This clonotype was seen many times. This chain connects TRBV21-1 to TRBJ1-4. TRBV21-1 is a listed pseudogene. The CDR3 length is 16 residues. The CDR3 bases are TGTGCCAGCAGCAAAGCCCCAGATGCAACTAATGAAAAACTGTTTTTT. Its translation is CASSKAPDATNEKLFF.

This clonotype has a count of ten or more. The V and J genes are TRBV5-5 and TRBJ1-1; no reliable D call. V lost 0 bases and J 0 bases, leaving 12 bases between the germline ends. The CDR3 runs 16 residues. CDR1 and CDR2 from the germline V gene are SGHKS and YYEKEE (reference sequence). The CDR3 DNA sequence: TGTGCCAGCAGCTTGGCCCTGACGGGTATGAACACTGAAGCTTTCTTT. Amino acids: CASSLALTGMNTEAFF.

This clonotype appeared many times. The chain joins TRBV2 to TRBJ2-2, with a possible D match to TRBD1 (5 bases). Trimming removed 2 bases from V and 5 bases from J, with 6 bases in between. CDR3 size: 13 residues. Germline V gene sequence: CDR1 SNHLY, CDR2 FYNNEI. The CDR3 bases are TGTGCCAGCAGTGAAAAGGGGACCGGGGAGCTGTTTTTT. The encoded protein is CASSEKGTGELFF.

V is TRBV15 and J is TRBJ1-5, with D unclear. Trimming shortened V by 3 bases and J by 2 bases, and 11 bases separated the two germline ends. Per the germline V gene, CDR1 is LNHNV and CDR2 is YYDKDF (reference sequence). The CDR3 loop spans 15 amino acids. The CDR3: CATSSGLSGNQPQHF. The CDR3, as DNA: TGTGCCACCAGCAGCGGACTGTCCGGCAATCAGCCCCAGCATTTT.

The V call is TRBV5-1, the J call TRBJ2-5, with a possible D match to TRBD2 (6 bases). The CDR3 sequence is 14 residues long. The germline V and J ends were trimmed by 0 bases and 4 bases, with 10 bases remaining between them. Germline-derived CDR1 and CDR2 are SGHRS and YFSETQ. The CDR3, as DNA: TGCGCCAGCAGCTTGGTTCCGGGAGCAGAGACCCAGTACTTC. As protein: CASSLVPGAETQYF.

The V and J genes are TRBV12-5 and TRBJ2-2; 10 positions agree with TRBD2. Germline V gene sequence: CDR1 LGHNT, CDR2 FRNRAP. The CDR3 totals 16 residues. V shed 0 bases, J shed 2 bases, and the junction held 0 bases outside the gene matches. CDR3 protein: CASGLVLAGNTGELFF. CDR3 nucleotides: TGTGCTAGTGGTTTGGTACTAGCGGGAAACACCGGGGAGCTGTTTTTT. The full variable domain, in which reference TRBV12-5 and TRBJ2-2 provide the parts outside the CDR3, is DARVTQTPRHKVTEMGQEVTMRCQPILGHNTVFWYRQTMMQGLELLAYFRNRAPLDDSGMPKDRFSAEMPDATLATLKIQPSEPRDSAVYFCASGLVLAGNTGELFFGEGSRLTVL.

This clonotype occurred many times. J is TRBJ2-5 and V is TRBV5-1, with unresolved D. V shed 0 bases and J shed 11 bases, with 8 bases lying between them. The CDR3 runs 11 residues. Per the germline V gene, CDR1 is SGHRS and CDR2 is YFSETQ. The CDR3 protein is CASSLEGPQYF. In DNA form, the CDR3 reads TGCGCCAGCAGCTTGGAAGGACCACAGTACTTC.

This clonotype was seen many times. The chain links TRBV29-1 to TRBJ2-7, with TRBD2 as a possible D gene (6 bases). The CDR3 covers 11 residues. Trimming removed 6 bases at V and 7 bases at J, with 13 bases between. Looked up from germline, CDR1 is SQVTM and CDR2 is ANQGSEA. For the CDR3, the DNA is TGCAGCGTCGGGGGTCCAGGGGAGCAGTACTTC. This encodes CSVGGPGEQYF.

This clonotype was detected ten times or more. Written as DNA, the CDR3 is TGTGCCACCAGCAGAGATATAGGCAGGGGCCACGAGCAGTACTTC. Translation: CATSRDIGRGHEQYF. V usage is TRBV15 and J usage is TRBJ2-7, with TRBD1 as a possible D gene (6 bases). CDR1 and CDR2 from the germline V gene are LNHNV and YYDKDF (reference sequence). The V end lost 0 bases, the J end lost 5 bases, and 14 bases lay between the germline ends. The CDR3 has 15 amino acids. The full variable domain, with the rest looked up from reference TRBV15 and TRBJ2-7, is DAMVIQNPRYQVTQFGKPVTLSCSQTLNHNVMYWYQQKSSQAPKLLFHYYDKDFNNEADTPDNFQSRRPNTSFCFLDIRSPGLGDTAMYLCATSRDIGRGHEQYFGPGTRLTVT.

The chain uses TRBV3-1 and TRBJ2-7, with no clear D. CDR3 size: 12 residues. Trimming shortened V by 1 base and J by 3 bases, and 4 bases separated the two germline ends. From germline, CDR1 is LGHDT and CDR2 YNNKEL (reference sequence). CDR3 bases: TGTGCCAGCAGCCAAGGTGTCTACGAGCAGTACTTC. Translating gives CASSQGVYEQYF.

The chain links TRBV9 to TRBJ2-1; possible D gene TRBD2, 6 bases. V was shortened by 4 bases and J by 0 bases, with 14 bases between the two germline ends. Germline V gene sequence: CDR1 SGDLS, CDR2 YYNGEE. This CDR3 is built from 16 residues. CDR3 sequence reads: CASSTAGQGSYNEQFF. DNA for the CDR3: TGTGCCAGCAGCACAGCGGGCCAGGGCTCCTACAATGAGCAGTTCTTC.

This clonotype was counted at least ten times. The V and J genes are TRBV20-1 and TRBJ1-1; TRBD1 might be the D (5 bases). The CDR3 loop spans 12 amino acids. CDR1 and CDR2 from the germline V gene are DFQATT and SNEGSKA (reference sequence). CDR3: CGLGGGSTEAFF. DNA for the CDR3: TGCGGTCTTGGGGGGGGGAGCACTGAAGCTTTCTTT.

This clonotype was seen ten or more times. The J gene is TRBJ2-7, the V gene TRBV20-1, with D perhaps TRBD1 (5 bases). The CDR3 spans 12 residues. Looked up from germline, CDR1 is DFQATT and CDR2 is SNEGSKA (reference sequence). The V end lost 5 bases, the J end lost 3 bases, and 11 bases lay between the germline ends. In nucleotides, the CDR3 is TGCAGTGCTGGCAGGACATTCTACGAGCAGTACTTC. This gives the protein CSAGRTFYEQYF.

This chain connects TRBV14 to TRBJ2-1; no clear D. The length of the CDR3 is 14 residues. Trimming took 0 bases from V and 2 from J, leaving 5 bases between them. The V gene's germline CDR1 is SGHDN and CDR2 FVKESK. CDR3 region: CASSQDATYNEQFF. The CDR3, as DNA: TGTGCCAGCAGCCAAGATGCTACCTACAATGAGCAGTTCTTC.

This clonotype was counted at least ten times. This chain joins TRBV5-1 and TRBJ2-2; 9 bases are a match to TRBD2. This CDR3 spans 16 amino acids. Trimming took 4 bases from V and 2 from J; bases not matched to a gene: 6. Per germline, CDR1 SGHRS and CDR2 YFSETQ. CDR3 amino acids: CASSPLTSGNTGELFF. DNA for the CDR3: TGCGCCAGCAGCCCACTGACTAGCGGAAACACCGGGGAGCTGTTTTTT.

The chain recombines TRBV12-3 or TRBV12-4 with TRBJ1-1; TRBD1 matches 10 bases. The trim removed 7 bases at V and 6 bases at J, leaving 5 bases unmatched. This CDR3 spans 13 amino acids. The CDR3 is CASTHGTGAEAFF. The CDR3 DNA reads TGTGCCAGCACGCATGGGACAGGGGCTGAAGCTTTCTTT.

The genes are TRBV7-9 and TRBJ1-2, with a possible D match to TRBD1 (5 bases). V was trimmed by 0 bases and J by 2 bases, leaving 10 bases between them. The CDR3 has 15 residues. Germline values: CDR1 SEHNR, CDR2 FQNEAQ (reference sequence). CDR3 in DNA: TGTGCCAGCAGCTTAGCAGGGGAAGGCAACTATGGCTACACCTTC. Amino acid sequence: CASSLAGEGNYGYTF.

This clonotype was detected many times. The rearrangement links TRBV20-1 to TRBJ2-1; TRBD1 matches 8 bases. The germline gives CDR1 DFQATT, CDR2 SNEGSKA (reference sequence). The CDR3 consists of 15 residues. J was trimmed by 4 bases and V by 0 bases; bases with no gene match: 5. The CDR3 sequence: CSARERDRQYNEQFF. DNA of the CDR3: TGCAGTGCTAGAGAACGGGACAGGCAATACAATGAGCAGTTCTTC.

This clonotype has ten or more counts. The CDR3 bases are TGCAGTGCTAGAGCTAGCGGGAGAGGTTCTGAGCAGTTCTTC. Encoded protein: CSARASGRGSEQFF. V gene TRBV20-1 combines with J gene TRBJ2-1; the match to TRBD2 covers 10 bases. Germline CDR1 reads DFQATT; CDR2 reads SNEGSKA (reference sequence). Trimming took 1 base from V and 9 from J; bases not matched to a gene: 6. This CDR3 comprises 14 residues.

CDR3 loop: CASETGTMNTEAFF. CDR3 coding DNA: TGTGCCAGCGAAACCGGGACGATGAACACTGAAGCTTTCTTT. The chain combines TRBV7-9 with TRBJ1-1; perhaps TRBD1 as D (5 bases). The germline V gene has CDR1 SEHNR and CDR2 FQNEAQ (reference sequence). The length of the CDR3 is 14 residues. The ends were cut back, 8 bases at V and 0 bases at J, with 13 bases in the middle.

To note about this clonotype: At one of its ends the junction is not consistent with the germline gene, which may arise from a read error. The chain links TRBV7-9 to TRBJ2-3, with a possible D match to TRBD2 (5 bases). The CDR3 is 12 amino acids. CDR1 SEHNR and CDR2 FQNEAQ come from the germline V gene (reference sequence). The CDR3 loop is CVSSELGGTQYF. The DNA of the CDR3 is TGTGTCAGCAGCGAACTAGGAGGTACGCAGTATTTT. The variable domain in full, with the rest retrieved from reference TRBV7-9 and TRBJ2-3, is DTGVSQNPRHKITKRGQNVTFRCDPISEHNRLYWYRQTLGQGPEFLTYFQNEAQLEKSRLLSDRFSAERPKGSFSTLEIQRTEQGDSAMYLCVSSELGGTQYFGPGTRLTVL.